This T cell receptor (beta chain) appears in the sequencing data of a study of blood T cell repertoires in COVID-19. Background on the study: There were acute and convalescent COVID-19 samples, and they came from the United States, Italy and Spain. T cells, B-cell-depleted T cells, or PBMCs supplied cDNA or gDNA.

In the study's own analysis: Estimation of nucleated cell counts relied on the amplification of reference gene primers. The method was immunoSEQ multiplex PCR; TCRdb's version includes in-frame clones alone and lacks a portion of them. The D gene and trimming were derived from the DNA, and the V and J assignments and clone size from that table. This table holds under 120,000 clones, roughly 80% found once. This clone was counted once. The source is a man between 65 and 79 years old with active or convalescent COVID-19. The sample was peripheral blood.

The chain's CDR3 is CASSLGGTGTDTQYF. The CDR3 DNA reads TGTGCCAGCAGTTTAGGGGGGACAGGTACAGATACGCAGTATTTT. The chain recombines TRBV28 with TRBJ2-3; TRBD1 matches at 8 bases. Germline CDR1 reads MDHEN; CDR2 reads SYDVKM. The CDR3 totals 15 residues. V shed 2 bases and J 3 bases; nucleotides not matched to a gene: 4.